This TCR beta chain was sequenced in a study of neurological immune-mediated disorders. Preparation of the unsorted libraries drew on 2 million PBMCs stored at -80 C. 5'RACE with 10-nucleotide random UMIs generated the cDNA. TCRdb used MiXCR to reprocess the 5' RACE reads, holding one entry per CDR3 protein. Altogether roughly 50,000 distinct CDR3 sequences are present, under 30% being singletons, with the ten largest covering roughly 25%. Study-level points and caveats: Multiple sclerosis, the disease with the least TCR clonal expansion, fell below healthy controls, whereas HTLV-1-associated myelopathy showed the most.

Trimming left V 5 bases short and J 4 bases short, with 11 bases between. There are 13 residues in the CDR3. Germline values: CDR1 SGHRS, CDR2 YFSETQ. Many counts were recorded for this clonotype. Antigen specificity is unknown. Sequenced sample: PBMCs. The rearrangement uses TRBV5-1 and TRBJ2-3, with D possibly TRBD1 on 6 matching bases. The receptor's source is a woman between 65 and 79 years old in good health. CDR3 DNA: TGCGCCAGCAGATCCACAGGGTCAGATACGCAGTATTTT. Protein product: CASRSTGSDTQYF.